The sequence of this T cell receptor (beta chain) was determined in a study of blood T cell repertoires in COVID-19. Looking at the study overall: PBMCs, B-cell-depleted T cells, or T cells were the source of the cDNA or gDNA that made up the material.

Clinical history reported by participants formed the basis on which cohorts were assigned. CDR1 and CDR2 from the germline V gene are LNHNV and YYDKDF (reference sequence). Unmatched junction bases numbered 3, after V lost 3 bases and J lost 5 bases. CDR3 size: 14 residues. Original analysis: Amplification of reference gene primers was used by the study to estimate nucleated cell counts. Sequencing used immunoSEQ multiplex PCR; TCRdb keeps in-frame clones, though not all of them. V and J calls and clone size are those listed in that table; D and trimming were worked out from the DNA. This sample carries about 200,000 clones, roughly 79% of them seen once, and the ten largest clones take about 9.8%.

Sequencing was carried out using PBMCs or T cells enriched from blood (not recorded which). The source of this sequence is a woman between 45 and 65 years old with acute COVID-19. The chain couples TRBV15 to TRBJ2-1; 8 positions agree with TRBD1. CDR3 in DNA: TGTGCCACCAGCAGGAACAGGGGGGACAATGAGCAGTTCTTC. Translating gives CATSRNRGDNEQFF.